A selection of T cell receptor beta chains follows, all from one sample in a study of blood T cell repertoires in COVID-19. Generated by immunoSEQ multiplex PCR, the TCRdb table keeps only in-frame clones and is missing some. Found here are roughly 210,000 clones, more than 75% of them singletons; the top ten hold 7% to 8.5%. The material sequenced was PBMCs or T cells enriched from blood (not recorded which). These receptors originate from a man aged 25 to 40 in a cohort exposed to, infected with or recovered from COVID-19 (not recorded which). CDR3s include the opening cysteine and the closing phenylalanine or tryptophan. The order of the fields is J gene, D gene, clone size, V gene, CDR3 DNA, CDR3 protein. A D gene is named only where the DNA matches it firmly. Clone sizes are given selectively: once, few, many, or a class where the clone is expanded.

J gene: TRBJ2-2; D gene: TRBD2; clone size: few; V gene: TRBV2; CDR3 DNA: TGTGCCAGCAGTGAAAGAAGGGGAAGAGAGACTAGCGGGAGAGCCGGGGAGCTGTTTTTT; CDR3 protein: CASSERRGRETSGRAGELFF
J gene: TRBJ2-5; D gene: TRBD1; clone size: .; V gene: TRBV12-3/TRBV12-4; CDR3 DNA: TGTGCCAGCAGGTCGACAGGGGGGGAGACCCAGTACTTC; CDR3 protein: CASRSTGGETQYF
J gene: TRBJ1-1; D gene: TRBD1; clone size: .; V gene: TRBV9; CDR3 DNA: TGTGCCAGCAGCAGAGAGGGACAGAGAAACACTGAAGCTTTCTTT; CDR3 protein: CASSREGQRNTEAFF
J gene: TRBJ1-4; D gene: .; clone size: .; V gene: TRBV27; CDR3 DNA: TGTGCCAGCAGTTCGCCCAACCCCCTCGGACAGAATGAAAAACTGTTTTTT; CDR3 protein: CASSSPNPLGQNEKLFF
J gene: TRBJ1-1; D gene: .; clone size: few; V gene: TRBV28; CDR3 DNA: TGTGCCAGCAGTTCTTACACTGAAGCTTTCTTT; CDR3 protein: CASSSYTEAFF
J gene: TRBJ2-5; D gene: .; clone size: .; V gene: TRBV4-3; CDR3 DNA: TGCGCCAGCAGCCAAGTCTGGCGGGAAAGGCAAGAGACCCAGTACTTC; CDR3 protein: CASSQVWRERQETQYF
J gene: TRBJ1-1; D gene: TRBD1; clone size: .; V gene: TRBV19; CDR3 DNA: TGTGCCAGTAGTATCCTGCCGAGAGGCGGGGCAGGGGGCACTGAAGCTTTCTTT; CDR3 protein: CASSILPRGGAGGTEAFF
J gene: TRBJ1-2; D gene: .; clone size: .; V gene: TRBV3-1/TRBV3-2; CDR3 DNA: TGTGCCAGCAGCCAGGGGGGGGTGACTCTTTGGGGCTACACCTTC; CDR3 protein: CASSQGGVTLWGYTF
J gene: TRBJ2-5; D gene: TRBD1; clone size: .; V gene: TRBV15; CDR3 DNA: TGTGCCACTGAGCAAGACAGGGGGCGCCAGGAGACCCAGTACTTC; CDR3 protein: CATEQDRGRQETQYF
J gene: TRBJ1-1; D gene: TRBD1; clone size: .; V gene: TRBV9; CDR3 DNA: TGTGCCAGCAGCGTAGACCCCGGACAGGGATTGAACACTGAAGCTTTCTTT; CDR3 protein: CASSVDPGQGLNTEAFF
J gene: TRBJ1-6; D gene: TRBD1; clone size: .; V gene: TRBV2; CDR3 DNA: TGTGCCAGCGGACAGGGTAATAATTCACCCCTCCACTTT; CDR3 protein: CASGQGNNSPLHF
J gene: TRBJ1-1; D gene: .; clone size: .; V gene: TRBV27; CDR3 DNA: TGTGCCAGCAGTTTTGGGCAGGGATCTTTCAACACTGAAGCTTTCTTT; CDR3 protein: CASSFGQGSFNTEAFF
J gene: TRBJ2-5; D gene: TRBD1; clone size: .; V gene: TRBV14; CDR3 DNA: TGTGCCAGCAGCCACTTAGGACAGGGGGCGAGAGAGACCCAGTACTTC; CDR3 protein: CASSHLGQGARETQYF
J gene: TRBJ2-3; D gene: TRBD2; clone size: .; V gene: TRBV6-1; CDR3 DNA: TGTGCCAGCAGTGAATTCATTAGCGGGAGGGTTATGACAGGGACAGATACGCAGTATTTT; CDR3 protein: CASSEFISGRVMTGTDTQYF
J gene: TRBJ1-2; D gene: .; clone size: .; V gene: TRBV28; CDR3 DNA: TGTGCCAGCAGACGTGGGACGGCGGGGTATGGCTACACCTTC; CDR3 protein: CASRRGTAGYGYTF
J gene: TRBJ1-2; D gene: .; clone size: .; V gene: TRBV28; CDR3 DNA: TGTGCCAGCGGGGTAGGGAGCTATGGCTACACCTTC; CDR3 protein: CASGVGSYGYTF
J gene: TRBJ1-4; D gene: .; clone size: .; V gene: TRBV5-1; CDR3 DNA: TGCGCCAGCAGCCCAGATGGGCGTGAAAAACTGTTTTTT; CDR3 protein: CASSPDGREKLFF
J gene: TRBJ1-1; D gene: .; clone size: .; V gene: TRBV28; CDR3 DNA: TGTGCCAGCAGTTTGTCAGGGGCGAGCCATGAAGCTTTCTTT; CDR3 protein: CASSLSGASHEAFF
J gene: TRBJ1-1; D gene: TRBD1; clone size: once; V gene: TRBV6-5; CDR3 DNA: TGTGCCAGCAGTTACTCGGGACAGGAAGCTTTCTTT; CDR3 protein: CASSYSGQEAFF
J gene: TRBJ2-1; D gene: TRBD2; clone size: .; V gene: TRBV29-1; CDR3 DNA: TGCAGCGTTGAAGAGGATGGGCGGCTAGCGGGTACAAATGAGCAGTTCTTC; CDR3 protein: CSVEEDGRLAGTNEQFF
J gene: TRBJ1-1; D gene: TRBD1; clone size: .; V gene: TRBV29-1; CDR3 DNA: TGCAGCGTTCTTTCTCGGGACAGGGAGACTGAAGCTTTCTTT; CDR3 protein: CSVLSRDRETEAFF
J gene: TRBJ2-1; D gene: .; clone size: .; V gene: TRBV7-9; CDR3 DNA: TGTGCCAGCAGCCACCCCACGGGATGGGTTGGCGATGAGCAGTTCTTC; CDR3 protein: CASSHPTGWVGDEQFF
J gene: TRBJ1-4; D gene: .; clone size: once; V gene: TRBV7-9; CDR3 DNA: TGTGCCAGCAGCGATACACAGGGATTGGCTAATGAAAAACTGTTTTTT; CDR3 protein: CASSDTQGLANEKLFF
J gene: TRBJ2-1; D gene: TRBD2; clone size: .; V gene: TRBV29-1; CDR3 DNA: TGCAGCGTTGGTGCCGCGGGAGGGCCCAATGAGCAGTTCTTC; CDR3 protein: CSVGAAGGPNEQFF
J gene: TRBJ2-1; D gene: TRBD2; clone size: .; V gene: TRBV14; CDR3 DNA: TGTGCCAGCAGCCAAGGACGGGGCTGGCTAGCGGAGTACAATGAGCAGTTCTTC; CDR3 protein: CASSQGRGWLAEYNEQFF
J gene: TRBJ1-1; D gene: .; clone size: .; V gene: TRBV6-4; CDR3 DNA: TGTGCCAGCAGTCCCATGAACACTGAAGCTTTCTTT; CDR3 protein: CASSPMNTEAFF
J gene: TRBJ1-2; D gene: .; clone size: .; V gene: TRBV10-2; CDR3 DNA: TGCGCCAGCAGTGAGTCGTTGGCCCCCGCCATCACCTTC; CDR3 protein: CASSESLAPAITF